The clone carrying this T cell receptor (beta chain) was picked up many times. This sample was included in a study of early T cells in non-severe SARS-CoV-2 infection. As part of library construction, unique molecular identifiers were attached to individual cDNA molecules. TCRdb reprocessed the 5' RACE reads with MiXCR, giving one entry per CDR3 protein. The data show 68,000 or so distinct CDR3 sequences, with 12% seen just once and more than 1.5% held by the top ten. V lost 5 bases to trimming and J lost 4 bases, with 5 bases between them. CDR1 SQVTM and CDR2 ANQGSEA come from the germline V gene. The CDR3 covers 10 residues.

The specimen sequenced was whole blood. The clonotype originates from an adult who was a healthcare worker with PCR-confirmed SARS-CoV-2 infection or an uninfected control (not recorded which). The rearrangement joins TRBV29-1 to TRBJ1-1; D not certain. CDR3 protein: CSVYGTEAFF. The CDR3 DNA reads TGCAGCGTTTATGGCACTGAAGCTTTCTTT.